Presented here are 27 T cell receptor beta chains from one specimen sequenced in a study of T cell responses to AZD1222 COVID-19 vaccine. TCRdb's copy holds only in-frame clones and misses some; the assay was immunoSEQ multiplex PCR. The repertoire has over 100,000 clones, approximately 91% of them found once; the top ten carry around 0.99%. The source was peripheral blood, collected 28 days after the second AZD1222 dose. The receptors here all came from an adult who received the AZD1222 COVID-19 vaccine.

This clone was recorded once. The rearrangement links TRBV7-3 to TRBJ2-1, with 7 bases identical to TRBD1. The CDR3 is 18 residues long. V was clipped by 2 bases and J by 0 bases; unmatched bases: 10. CDR1 is SGHTA, CDR2 FQGTGA, per germline. This CDR3 reads CASSLAAGQASSYNEQFF. CDR3 sequence (DNA): TGTGCCAGCAGCTTAGCCGCCGGACAGGCAAGCTCCTACAATGAGCAGTTCTTC.

This chain connects TRBV18 to TRBJ1-5; no clear D. The V and J ends lost 6 bases and 0 bases respectively, with 12 bases between them. The CDR3 runs to 15 residues. Germline V gene lookup returns CDR1 KGHSH and CDR2 LQKENI. The CDR3 DNA reads TGTGCCAGCTCGCCAAGATCTAATAGCAATCAGCCCCAGCATTTT. The encoded protein is CASSPRSNSNQPQHF.

The genes are TRBV7-8 and TRBJ1-4, with TRBD1 matching over 8 bases. CDR1 SGHVS and CDR2 FQNEAQ come from the germline V gene. The CDR3 covers 15 residues. Trimming removed 5 bases from V and 8 bases from J; junction bases left unmatched: 10. CDR3 in DNA: TGTGCCAGCAGCCTCCGACAGGGGTGGAGGGAAAAACTGTTTTTT. This translates into CASSLRQGWREKLFF.

This chain connects TRBV30 to TRBJ1-5; 7 bases align to TRBD1. The length of the CDR3 is 13 residues. Germline V CDR1 and CDR2: GTSNPN, SVGIG (reference sequence). Trimming at V came to 0 bases and at J to 5 bases, leaving 1 base not matched to a gene. Here the CDR3 reads CAWSVQGDQPQHF. As DNA, the CDR3 is TGTGCCTGGAGTGTCCAGGGGGATCAGCCCCAGCATTTT.

The gene calls are TRBV6-6 and TRBJ1-5; no reliable D call. CDR1 is MNHNY, CDR2 SVGAGI, per germline (reference sequence). V lost 6 bases and J 3 bases, leaving 30 bases between the germline ends. The CDR3 loop spans 20 amino acids. The CDR3 DNA follows: TGTGCCAGCAGCCGCATGGCATCGGGATCGTTAAGGCGGGACAATCAGCCCCAGCATTTT. Its translation is CASSRMASGSLRRDNQPQHF.

The V call is TRBV4-1, the J call TRBJ2-5, with D unclear. The CDR3 has 14 residues. Germline assignment: CDR1 MGHRA and CDR2 YSYEKL. Trimming took off 0 bases at V and 2 bases at J, with 7 bases between the two ends. CDR3 protein: CASSQDWSQETQYF. The CDR3 DNA reads TGCGCCAGCAGCCAAGATTGGAGTCAAGAGACCCAGTACTTC.

V gene TRBV19 combines with J gene TRBJ1-6, with 8 bases that match TRBD1. This CDR3 is 15 amino acids long. CDR1 and CDR2 from the germline V gene are LNHDA and SQIVND (reference sequence). With 6 bases clipped from V and 7 bases from J, the junction kept 8 bases outside the gene matches. CDR3 amino acids: CASRPQGARNSPLHF. The CDR3 nucleotides are TGTGCCAGTAGGCCGCAGGGGGCGAGGAATTCACCCCTCCACTTT.

Here the CDR3 DNA reads TGTGCCAGCAGCAATCTTGGCCTCAGGGACAGTTATAATTCACCCCTCCACTTT. Translated: CASSNLGLRDSYNSPLHF. The chain combines TRBV21-1 with TRBJ1-6; the DNA was not compared with TRBD1, the D call given in the table. TRBV21-1 counts as a pseudogene. CDR3 length: 18 residues.

V and J are TRBV7-9 and TRBJ1-2, with TRBD1 matching 8 bases. V trimming: 1 base; J trimming: 4 bases; junction bases outside the gene matches: 2. The CDR3 is made up of 14 amino acids. Germline CDR1 is SEHNR and CDR2 is FQNEAQ (reference sequence). CDR3 loop: CASSLDGTGYGYTF. The CDR3 nucleotides read TGTGCCAGCAGCTTAGATGGGACAGGCTATGGCTACACCTTC.

The J gene is TRBJ2-1, the V gene TRBV18, with 8 bases that match TRBD2. With 2 bases clipped from V and 16 bases from J, the junction kept 10 bases outside the gene matches. Germline values: CDR1 KGHSH, CDR2 LQKENI. This CDR3 spans 13 amino acids. The CDR3 spells CASSPTQAGDGFF. The DNA for the CDR3 is TGTGCCAGCTCACCAACACAAGCGGGAGATGGTTTCTTC.

In its sample, this clone was seen a few times. The rearrangement joins TRBV5-1 to TRBJ2-1, with a possible D match to TRBD1 (6 bases). Trimming removed 4 bases at V and 9 bases at J, with 14 bases between. This CDR3 has 13 residues. Germline CDR1 reads SGHRS; CDR2 reads YFSETQ. CDR3 residues: CASSGDNVSEQFF. The CDR3, as DNA: TGCGCCAGCAGCGGGGACAACGTTAGTGAGCAGTTCTTC.

The rearrangement uses TRBV9 and TRBJ1-2; TRBD1 agrees at 7 bases. CDR3 length: 15 residues. V was clipped by 0 bases and J by 3 bases; unmatched bases: 5. Germline CDR1 is SGDLS and CDR2 is YYNGEE. The CDR3 here is CASSVEAGGDYGYTF. Written as DNA, the CDR3 is TGTGCCAGCAGCGTAGAGGCAGGGGGGGACTATGGCTACACCTTC.

This clone has a single count. V and J are TRBV5-4 and TRBJ1-1, with D tentatively TRBD1 (6 bases). This CDR3 has 15 residues. The V and J ends lost 0 bases and 3 bases respectively, with 12 bases between them. Germline CDR1 is SGHNT and CDR2 is YYREEE (reference sequence). CDR3 in DNA: TGTGCCAGCAGCTTGGATTTAAACAGGGACACTGAAGCTTTCTTT. This gives the protein CASSLDLNRDTEAFF.

The J gene is TRBJ2-2, the V gene TRBV5-1; the match to TRBD2 covers 7 bases. V lost 0 bases, J lost 6 bases, and 11 bases stayed unmatched. CDR1 and CDR2 from the germline V gene are SGHRS and YFSETQ. This CDR3 spans 17 amino acids. The CDR3 loop is CASSLVRAGENPGELFF. CDR3 DNA sequence: TGCGCCAGCAGCTTGGTTAGGGCGGGGGAAAACCCCGGGGAGCTGTTTTTT.

The chain employs TRBV13 and TRBJ2-7; 9 bases fit TRBD2. In germline, CDR1 is PRHDT, CDR2 FYEKMQ (reference sequence). V shed 4 bases and J 2 bases; nucleotides not matched to a gene: 6. The CDR3 extends over 15 amino acids. For the CDR3, the DNA is TGTGCCAGCAGCTCGGAGACTAGCGGAGCCTACGAGCAGTACTTC. Its translation: CASSSETSGAYEQYF.

The V gene is TRBV7-3, the J gene TRBJ2-6; D gene unclear. Germline CDR1 is SGHTA and CDR2 is FQGTGA. CDR3 length: 15 amino acids. V dropped 5 bases and J dropped 0 bases, with 8 bases sitting between them. The CDR3 nucleotides read TGTGCCAGCAGCCCATCCCGCTCTGGGGCCAACGTCCTGACTTTC. Its translation: CASSPSRSGANVLTF.

This chain connects TRBV5-4 to TRBJ1-1; D not certain. Trimming cost V 3 bases and J 2 bases, with 8 bases left between them. The CDR3 length is 13 residues. CDR1 and CDR2 (germline): SGHNT, YYREEE (reference sequence). The CDR3 DNA follows: TGTGCCAGCAGCTCCCGACGAAACACTGAAGCTTTCTTT. Translated: CASSSRRNTEAFF.

This rearrangement joins TRBV9 to TRBJ2-7; TRBD2 matches 13 bases. Germline lookup yields CDR1 SGDLS and CDR2 YYNGEE. This CDR3 has 20 amino acids. J lost 7 bases, V lost 3 bases, and 22 bases had no gene match. Here the CDR3 reads CASSEGLAGFSAGRAREQYF. For the CDR3, the DNA is TGTGCCAGCAGCGAGGGACTAGCGGGATTCTCGGCGGGGAGGGCGAGGGAGCAGTACTTC.

The V and J genes are TRBV11-1 and TRBJ1-2; 8 nucleotides align to TRBD1. CDR3 length: 14 amino acids. Trimming at V came to 3 bases and at J to 3 bases, leaving 3 bases not matched to a gene. CDR1 and CDR2 from the germline V gene are SGHAT and FQDESV (reference sequence). CDR3 amino acids: CASSFQGADYGYTF. DNA of the CDR3: TGTGCCAGCAGCTTCCAGGGGGCTGACTATGGCTACACCTTC.

V gene TRBV28 combines with J gene TRBJ1-5; 7 nucleotides agree with TRBD1. The J segment lost 0 bases and the V segment lost 6 bases, leaving 5 bases of the junction unmatched. This CDR3 is built from 15 residues. Germline V gene lookup returns CDR1 MDHEN and CDR2 SYDVKM. CDR3 in DNA: TGTGCCAGCAGGAAGACAGGGTCTAGCAATCAGCCCCAGCATTTT. Translation gives CASRKTGSSNQPQHF.

The V gene is TRBV9, the J gene TRBJ2-2; D not resolved. Germline V gives CDR1 SGDLS, CDR2 YYNGEE. The CDR3 loop spans 13 amino acids. The V gene lost 5 bases and the J gene lost 4 bases, with 9 bases spanning the gap. The CDR3 bases are TGTGCCAGCAGTCATGACCCCACCGGGGAGCTGTTTTTT. Translated: CASSHDPTGELFF. Full variable domain (remainder filled in from reference TRBV9 and TRBJ2-2): DSGVTQTPKHLITATGQRVTLRCSPRSGDLSVYWYQQSLDQGLQFLIQYYNGEERAKGNILERFSAQQFPDLHSELNLSSLELGDSALYFCASSHDPTGELFFGEGSRLTVL.

The chain links TRBV7-9 to TRBJ1-1; D is undetermined. The CDR3 runs to 13 residues. Germline-derived CDR1 and CDR2 are SEHNR and FQNEAQ (reference sequence). With 2 bases removed from V and 0 bases from J, the gap between germline ends came to 4 bases. CDR3 sequence (DNA): TGTGCCAGCAGCTTAACGATGAACACTGAAGCTTTCTTT. Protein: CASSLTMNTEAFF. Full variable domain (missing parts from reference TRBV7-9 and TRBJ1-1): DTGVSQNPRHKITKRGQNVTFRCDPISEHNRLYWYRQTLGQGPEFLTYFQNEAQLEKSRLLSDRFSAERPKGSFSTLEIQRTEQGDSAMYLCASSLTMNTEAFFGQGTRLTVV.

The chain links TRBV30 to TRBJ1-6, with D tentatively TRBD1 (5 bases). The length of the CDR3 is 14 residues. The V and J ends lost 6 bases and 6 bases respectively, with 15 bases between them. Germline CDR1 reads GTSNPN; CDR2 reads SVGIG (reference sequence). CDR3 amino acids: CACEGSNSNSPLHF. The CDR3, as DNA: TGTGCCTGTGAGGGGTCTAACAGTAATTCACCCCTCCACTTT. Using reference TRBV30 and TRBJ1-6 for the parts outside the CDR3, the full variable domain is SQTIHQWPATLVQPVGSPLSLECTVEGTSNPNLYWYRQAAGRGLQLLFYSVGIGQISSEVPQNLSASRPQDRQFILSSKKLLLSDSGFYLCACEGSNSNSPLHFGNGTRLTVT.

This clone was detected only once. The rearrangement uses TRBV29-1 and TRBJ1-4, with 10 bases identical to TRBD1. The CDR3 contains 14 residues. J gave up 8 bases and V 6 bases, and 9 bases lay outside the gene matches. The germline V gene has CDR1 SQVTM and CDR2 ANQGSEA. For the CDR3, the DNA is TGCAGCGTATTTACCGGGACAGGGGAAGAAAAACTGTTTTTT. As protein: CSVFTGTGEEKLFF.

This rearrangement joins TRBV18 to TRBJ1-5, with D possibly TRBD1 on 5 matching bases. V was cut by 1 base and J by 0 bases, with 10 bases left in between. The germline V gene has CDR1 KGHSH and CDR2 LQKENI. This CDR3 is 16 amino acids long. The chain's CDR3 is CASSPQTAYSNQPQHF. For the CDR3, the DNA is TGTGCCAGCTCACCACAGACAGCTTATAGCAATCAGCCCCAGCATTTT.

The V call is TRBV4-1, the J call TRBJ2-7; no definite D call. CDR1 is MGHRA and CDR2 is YSYEKL in the germline V gene. The CDR3 contains 14 residues. The ends were cut back, 0 bases at V and 4 bases at J, with 10 bases in the middle. CDR3 region: CASSQDRMTYEQYF. As DNA, the CDR3 is TGCGCCAGCAGCCAAGATCGTATGACTTACGAGCAGTACTTC.

The sample holds a few counts of this clone. V is TRBV5-1 and J is TRBJ2-1; 7 bases fit TRBD2. The CDR3 is 13 residues long. Germline V lookup: CDR1 SGHRS, CDR2 YFSETQ. J gave up 10 bases and V 5 bases, and 9 bases lay outside the gene matches. The CDR3 nucleotides are TGCGCCAGCAGTTGGGAGGGAAAGGGCGAGCAGTTCTTC. Amino acids: CASSWEGKGEQFF. Filled out from reference TRBV5-1 and TRBJ2-1, the complete variable domain reads KAGVTQTPRYLIKTRGQQVTLSCSPISGHRSVSWYQQTPGQGLQFLFEYFSETQRNKGNFPGRFSGRQFSNSRSEMNVSTLELGDSALYLCASSWEGKGEQFFGPGTRLTVL.